This T cell receptor beta chain was captured by sequencing in a study of T-cell memory formation after mild COVID-19. TCRdb re-called the 5' RACE reads with MiXCR, one entry per CDR3 protein. Here the sample spans some 180,000 distinct CDR3 sequences, 18% being singletons. J was trimmed by 2 bases and V by 5 bases; bases with no gene match: 8. CDR3 size: 15 residues. Comments on this clonotype: Its antigen remains unknown.

Findings and limits, study-wide: Clones which contracted sat mainly in CM and EM if CD4+, and in EMRA if CD8+. Whereas later expanders leaned CD4+, clones contracting day 15 to 85 showed a balanced CD4/CD8 makeup.

V gene TRBV12-3 or TRBV12-4 combines with J gene TRBJ1-2; TRBD1 matches 7 bases. The clonotype was recovered from a man between 18 and 29 years old who had mild COVID-19 (a few samples of this study predate the infection). Cell type and time point are not known. The sample taken for sequencing was PBMCs or a T cell subset sorted from them (not recorded which). The CDR3 spells CASSPPGTDNYGYTF. Here the CDR3 DNA reads TGTGCCAGCAGTCCCCCCGGGACAGACAACTATGGCTACACCTTC.